Listed below are T cell receptor beta chains from one sample, sequenced in a study of blood T cell repertoires in COVID-19. The table came from immunoSEQ multiplex PCR; TCRdb's copy has only in-frame clones and leaves some out. The sample carries hundreds of thousands of clones, roughly 88% recorded once. Sequencing input: peripheral blood. These receptor sequences come from a woman aged 45-59 years with active or convalescent COVID-19. Each CDR3 is given with its conserved first and last residue. The D gene is left open where the match is weak. For some rows the clone size is stated as once, few or many, or as a class when expanded; others skip it.

clone size,J gene,V gene,D gene,CDR3 protein,CDR3 DNA
-,TRBJ2-1,TRBV5-1,-,CASSDPTESSYNEQFF,TGCGCCAGCAGCGACCCCACAGAAAGCTCCTACAATGAGCAGTTCTTC
-,TRBJ1-4,TRBV19,-,CASQPGGREKLFF,TGTGCCAGCCAACCGGGAGGAAGGGAAAAACTGTTTTTT
-,TRBJ2-3,TRBV29-1,TRBD2,CSVEDLGLAVTDTQYF,TGCAGCGTTGAAGATCTCGGACTAGCGGTAACAGATACGCAGTATTTT
-,TRBJ1-2,TRBV3-1/TRBV3-2,-,CASSQDQWRGASGYTF,TGTGCCAGCAGCCAAGATCAGTGGCGGGGGGCGAGTGGCTACACCTTC
-,TRBJ2-3,TRBV7-2,TRBD2,CASSLTSELGTDTQYF,TGTGCCAGCAGCCTAACTAGCGAGCTGGGAACAGATACGCAGTATTTT
-,TRBJ2-2,TRBV25-1,TRBD1,CASSRGTGELFF,TGTGCCAGCAGCAGGGGGACCGGGGAGCTGTTTTTT
-,TRBJ2-3,TRBV5-1,TRBD2,CASSSELAGTDTQYF,TGCGCCAGCAGCTCCGAACTAGCGGGAACAGATACGCAGTATTTT
once,TRBJ1-6,TRBV7-9,TRBD1,CASSTQGAENSPLHF,TGTGCCAGCAGCACGCAGGGGGCGGAAAATTCACCCCTCCACTTT
-,TRBJ2-2,TRBV27,-,CASTQDLLNTGELFF,TGTGCCAGCACACAGGACCTTTTGAACACCGGGGAGCTGTTTTTT
-,TRBJ2-2,TRBV5-1,-,CASSLGTTNTGELFF,TGCGCCAGCAGCTTAGGGACAACGAACACCGGGGAGCTGTTTTTT
few,TRBJ1-6,TRBV11-2,-,CASSLAGNNSPLHF,TGTGCCAGCAGCTTAGCCGGTAATAATTCACCCCTCCACTTT
-,TRBJ1-1,TRBV18,-,CASSLKGRPTEAFF,TGTGCCAGCTCCCTAAAGGGGAGGCCGACTGAAGCTTTCTTT
-,TRBJ2-7,TRBV11-2,TRBD1,CASSSKQGAGEQYF,TGTGCCAGCAGCTCAAAACAGGGGGCAGGGGAGCAGTACTTC
-,TRBJ1-6,TRBV28,-,CASRPSQGNNSPLHF,TGTGCCAGCAGGCCATCTCAGGGCAATAATTCACCCCTCCACTTT
-,TRBJ1-2,TRBV3-1/TRBV3-2,-,CASSLDTDYGYTF,TGTGCCAGCAGCTTGGACACGGACTATGGCTACACCTTC
once,TRBJ1-2,TRBV19,-,CASSLIPGYGYTF,TGTGCCAGTAGTCTAATCCCGGGCTATGGCTACACCTTC
-,TRBJ2-3,TRBV30,-,CAWSVIRREWDTQYF,TGTGCCTGGAGTGTAATTAGACGGGAGTGGGATACGCAGTATTTT
once,TRBJ1-3,TRBV11-3,-,CASSLDSGLGNTIYF,TGTGCCAGCAGCTTAGATTCCGGTTTGGGAAACACCATATATTTT
-,TRBJ2-3,TRBV19,-,CASTTSARVEGTQYF,TGTGCCAGTACCACCTCCGCCCGGGTGGAGGGTACGCAGTATTTT
-,TRBJ1-1,TRBV9,-,CASSVGEKTEAFF,TGTGCCAGCAGTGTCGGGGAGAAGACTGAAGCTTTCTTT
-,TRBJ1-3,TRBV30,-,CAWRKSLPGNTIYF,TGTGCCTGGAGGAAGAGTCTCCCTGGAAACACCATATATTTT
-,TRBJ1-2,TRBV7-9,-,CASSLTDYPYGYTF,TGTGCCAGCAGCTTAACCGACTACCCCTATGGCTACACCTTC
-,TRBJ2-1,TRBV4-1,-,CASSQASASSYNEQFF,TGCGCCAGCAGCCAGGCTAGCGCGAGCTCCTACAATGAGCAGTTCTTC
-,TRBJ1-3,TRBV5-4,-,CASNTDSGNTIYF,TGTGCCAGCAATACGGACAGCGGAAACACCATATATTTT
-,TRBJ1-6,TRBV5-1,-,CASSMTGTMGPLHF,TGCGCCAGCAGCATGACAGGAACCATGGGGCCCCTCCACTTT
-,TRBJ2-2,TRBV13,TRBD2,CASSLSRLAGAGTGELFF,TGTGCCAGCAGCTTATCGCGACTAGCGGGAGCGGGAACCGGGGAGCTGTTTTTT
-,TRBJ1-6,TRBV7-2,-,CASSYQGGHSPLHF,TGTGCCAGCAGCTATCAGGGAGGTCATTCACCCCTCCACTTT
-,TRBJ1-2,TRBV7-2,TRBD1,CASSNAGTVLYGYTF,TGTGCCAGCAGCAACGCCGGGACAGTCCTCTATGGCTACACCTTC
once,TRBJ2-3,TRBV11-3,TRBD2,CASSSGKSTDTQYF,TGTGCCAGCAGTAGCGGGAAAAGCACAGATACGCAGTATTTT